This TCR beta chain was recorded in a study of blood T cell repertoires in COVID-19 (dated by TCRdb to 2020 to 2022). Turning to the overall study: The collaborator samples originated in the United States, Italy and Spain and spanned the acute and convalescent phases of COVID-19. A freely available public database, intended as a resource for researchers studying the immune response to SARS-CoV-2, is where the repertoires were released. Where available, HLA class I and class II types were taken from metadata supplied by the sample provider and were not determined by assay-based typing. The samples were drawn from the first 160 participants of the ongoing ImmuneRACE study and from about 1,200 subjects provided by 6 global collaborators. Nearly every sample came with metadata listing a de-identified subject ID, COVID-19 status, age in years and sex. The dataset comprised deeply sampled blood TCRbeta repertoires from subjects exposed to, actively infected with, or recovered from COVID-19. The prospective study material was composed of cDNA or gDNA derived from T cells, B-cell-depleted T cells, or PBMCs.

TCRbeta CDR3 regions were amplified from genomic DNA by means of the immunoSEQ Assay, a bias-controlled multiplex PCR. Per the source publication's procedure: Nucleated cell counts per sample were estimated from amplification of reference gene primers within the assay. Sequence reads were collapsed and filtered to measure the absolute abundance of every unique TCRbeta CDR3 rearrangement. For each sample, productive Simpson clonality was calculated as the square root of Simpson's diversity index across productive rearrangements. TCRdb took over this immuneACCESS table, retaining in-frame rearrangements with V and J assigned. Such tables are incomplete; in checked studies, under half of the missing clones stem from an unresolved V gene, and the remainder is unexplained. D and trimming come from the DNA, and the V and J calls and clone size come from that table. The sample has over 600,000 clones on record, about 90% of them singletons. The ten largest clones capture under 0.3% of the sample.

Collaborating institutions collected whole blood in K2EDTA tubes following their own protocols. Collaborator samples were shipped for TCRbeta analysis as frozen whole blood, isolated PBMCs, or DNA extracted from either sample type. With regard to this clone: Its binding antigen is unknown. No per-base quality is available; no much larger clone lies one base away.

The CDR3 spans 18 residues, from the cysteine through the phenylalanine. Solely the CDR3 DNA is kept, with 54 bases framed from the first base. Broader findings and caveats from the paper: The amount of clinical and demographic metadata varied by source and participant and was provided uncurated.

The TCR was taken from a woman aged 18-35 years with acute or convalescent COVID-19. The material sequenced was peripheral blood. Recombination connected TRBV21-1 to TRBJ1-5; the table calls TRBD1, which could not be checked here. TRBV21-1 is a pseudogene locus. The DNA sequence is as follows: TGTGCCAGCAGCCGAACCATCCACAGGGCTGGAAGCAATCAGCCCCAGCATTTT. This sequence encodes CASSRTIHRAGSNQPQHF.